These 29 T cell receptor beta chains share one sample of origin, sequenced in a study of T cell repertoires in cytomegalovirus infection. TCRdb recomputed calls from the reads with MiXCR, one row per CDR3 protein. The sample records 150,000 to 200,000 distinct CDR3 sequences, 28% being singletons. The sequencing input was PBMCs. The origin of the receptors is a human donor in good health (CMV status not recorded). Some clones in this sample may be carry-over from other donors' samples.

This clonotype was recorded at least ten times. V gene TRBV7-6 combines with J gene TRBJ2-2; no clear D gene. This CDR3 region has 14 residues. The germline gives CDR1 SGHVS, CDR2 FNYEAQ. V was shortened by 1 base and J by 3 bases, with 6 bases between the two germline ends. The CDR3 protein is CASSLVIDTGELFF. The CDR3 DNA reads TGTGCCAGCAGCTTAGTGATCGACACCGGGGAGCTGTTTTTT. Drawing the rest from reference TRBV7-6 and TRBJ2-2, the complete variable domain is GAGVSQSPRYKVTKRGQDVALRCDPISGHVSLYWYRQALGQGPEFLTYFNYEAQQDKSGLPNDRFSAERPEGSISTLTIQRTEQRDSAMYRCASSLVIDTGELFFGEGSRLTVL.

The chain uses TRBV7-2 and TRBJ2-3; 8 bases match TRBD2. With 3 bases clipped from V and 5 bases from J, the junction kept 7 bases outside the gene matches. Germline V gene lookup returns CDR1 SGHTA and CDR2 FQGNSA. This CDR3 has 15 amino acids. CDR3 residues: CASSFSGGEKDTQYF. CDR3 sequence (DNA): TGTGCCAGCAGCTTCTCGGGGGGGGAGAAAGATACGCAGTATTTT.

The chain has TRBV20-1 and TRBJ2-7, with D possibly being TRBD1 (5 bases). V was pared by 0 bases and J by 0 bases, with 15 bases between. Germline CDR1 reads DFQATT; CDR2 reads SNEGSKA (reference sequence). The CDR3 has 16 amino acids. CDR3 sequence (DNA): TGCAGTGCTAGAGATTACAGGTCTCCAAGCTCCTACGAGCAGTACTTC. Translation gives CSARDYRSPSSYEQYF.

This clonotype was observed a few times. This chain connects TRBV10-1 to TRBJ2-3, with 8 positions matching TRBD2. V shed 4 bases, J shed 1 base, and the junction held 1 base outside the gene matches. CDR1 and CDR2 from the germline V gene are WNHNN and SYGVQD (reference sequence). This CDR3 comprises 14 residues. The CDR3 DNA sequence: TGCGCCAGCAGTGCCGGGGGGGGCACAGATACGCAGTATTTT. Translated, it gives CASSAGGGTDTQYF.

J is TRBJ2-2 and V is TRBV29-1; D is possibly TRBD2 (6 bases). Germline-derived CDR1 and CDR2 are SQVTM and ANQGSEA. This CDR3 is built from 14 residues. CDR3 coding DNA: TGCACCCCTGGAGGACTACCGCGAACCGGGGAGCTGTTTTTT. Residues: CTPGGLPRTGELFF.

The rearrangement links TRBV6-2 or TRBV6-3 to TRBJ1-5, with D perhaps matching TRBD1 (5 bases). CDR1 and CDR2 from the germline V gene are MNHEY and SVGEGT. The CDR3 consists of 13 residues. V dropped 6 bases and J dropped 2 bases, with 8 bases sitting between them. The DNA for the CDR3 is TGTGCCAGCAGATTGACAGGCAATCAGCCCCAGCATTTT. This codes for CASRLTGNQPQHF.

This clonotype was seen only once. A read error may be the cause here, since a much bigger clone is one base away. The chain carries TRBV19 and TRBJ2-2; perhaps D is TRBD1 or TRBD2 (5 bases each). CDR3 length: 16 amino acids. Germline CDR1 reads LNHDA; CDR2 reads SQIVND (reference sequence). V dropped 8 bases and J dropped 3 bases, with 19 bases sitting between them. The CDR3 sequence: CASRGTLNPYTGELFF. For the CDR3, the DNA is TGTGCCAGTCGAGGGACCCTCAACCCCTACACCGGGGAGCTGTTTTTT.

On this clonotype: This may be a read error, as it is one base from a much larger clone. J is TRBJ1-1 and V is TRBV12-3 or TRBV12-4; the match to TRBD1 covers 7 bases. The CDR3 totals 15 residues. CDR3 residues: CTSSDLDRVNTEAFF. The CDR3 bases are TGTACCAGCAGTGACCTCGACAGGGTGAACACTGAAGCTTTCTTT.

The CDR3 reads CASSRGPDTQETQYF. CDR3 DNA: TGCGCCAGCAGTCGTGGACCGGACACCCAAGAGACCCAGTACTTC. The chain combines TRBV5-1 with TRBJ2-5; D is perhaps TRBD1 (5 bases). Trimming shortened V by 5 bases and J by 1 base, and 15 bases separated the two germline ends. The CDR3 is 15 residues long. CDR1 is SGHRS, CDR2 YFSETQ, per germline.

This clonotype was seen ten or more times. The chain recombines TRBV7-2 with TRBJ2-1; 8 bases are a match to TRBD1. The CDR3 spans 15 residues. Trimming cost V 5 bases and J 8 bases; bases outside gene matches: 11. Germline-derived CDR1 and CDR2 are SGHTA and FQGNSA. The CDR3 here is CASSPPRTGQDEQFF. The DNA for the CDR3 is TGTGCCAGCAGCCCCCCCCGGACAGGGCAGGATGAGCAGTTCTTC.

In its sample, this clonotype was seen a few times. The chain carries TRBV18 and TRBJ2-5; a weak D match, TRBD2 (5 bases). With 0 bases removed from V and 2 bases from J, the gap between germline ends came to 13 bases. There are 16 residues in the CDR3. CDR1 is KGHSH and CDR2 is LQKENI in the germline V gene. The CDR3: CASSPPTRRLQETQYF. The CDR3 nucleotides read TGTGCCAGCTCACCACCGACCAGGAGGCTGCAAGAGACCCAGTACTTC.

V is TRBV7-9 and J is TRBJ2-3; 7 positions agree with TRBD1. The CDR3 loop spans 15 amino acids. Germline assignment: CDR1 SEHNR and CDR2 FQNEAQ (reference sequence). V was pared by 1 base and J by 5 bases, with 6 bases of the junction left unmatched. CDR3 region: CASSLVGTERDTQYF. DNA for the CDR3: TGTGCCAGCAGCTTAGTTGGGACAGAGAGAGATACGCAGTATTTT.

CDR3 residues: CSAEGLSYEQYF. CDR3 DNA: TGCAGTGCGGAAGGACTATCCTACGAGCAGTACTTC. The genes are TRBV20-1 and TRBJ2-7, with a possible D match to TRBD2 (6 bases). Deletions cut 6 bases from V and 1 base from J, with 10 bases between. This CDR3 is built from 12 residues. Germline CDR1 and CDR2: DFQATT and SNEGSKA (reference sequence).

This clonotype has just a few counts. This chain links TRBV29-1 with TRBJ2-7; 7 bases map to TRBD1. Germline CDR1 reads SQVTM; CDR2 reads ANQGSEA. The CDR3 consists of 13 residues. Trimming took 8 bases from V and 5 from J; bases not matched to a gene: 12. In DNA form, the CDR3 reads TGCAGCCTCGCGACAGGGAAGGGAGACGAGCAGTACTTC. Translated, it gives CSLATGKGDEQYF.

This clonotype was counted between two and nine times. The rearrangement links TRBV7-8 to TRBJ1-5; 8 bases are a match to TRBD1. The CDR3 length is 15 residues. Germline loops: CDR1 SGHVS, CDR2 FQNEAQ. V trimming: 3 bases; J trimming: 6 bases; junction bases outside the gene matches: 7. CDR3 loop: CASSFLDRGGQPQHF. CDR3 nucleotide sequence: TGTGCCAGCAGCTTCTTAGACAGGGGAGGTCAGCCCCAGCATTTT.

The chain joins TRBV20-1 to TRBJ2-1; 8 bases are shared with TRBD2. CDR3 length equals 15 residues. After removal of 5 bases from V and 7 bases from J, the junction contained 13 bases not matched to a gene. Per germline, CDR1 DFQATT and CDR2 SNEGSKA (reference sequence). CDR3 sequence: CSAGGNGGAGNEQFF. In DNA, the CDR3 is TGCAGTGCTGGGGGGAACGGGGGGGCAGGGAATGAGCAGTTCTTC.

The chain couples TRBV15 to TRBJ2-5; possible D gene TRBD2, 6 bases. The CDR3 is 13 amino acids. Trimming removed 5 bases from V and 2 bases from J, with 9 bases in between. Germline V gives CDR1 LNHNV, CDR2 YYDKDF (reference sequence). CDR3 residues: CATSGGSQETQYF. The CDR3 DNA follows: TGTGCCACCAGCGGGGGGTCACAAGAGACCCAGTACTTC.

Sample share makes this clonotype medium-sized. CDR3 sequence: CASSLVGGKGEPQHF. The CDR3 nucleotides are TGTGCCAGCAGCTTAGTTGGGGGTAAGGGGGAGCCCCAGCATTTT. This chain uses TRBV7-2 with TRBJ1-5; D possibly corresponds to TRBD1 (6 bases). Germline-derived CDR1 and CDR2 are SGHTA and FQGNSA. The ends were cut back, 1 base at V and 8 bases at J, with 15 bases in the middle. The CDR3 extends over 15 amino acids.

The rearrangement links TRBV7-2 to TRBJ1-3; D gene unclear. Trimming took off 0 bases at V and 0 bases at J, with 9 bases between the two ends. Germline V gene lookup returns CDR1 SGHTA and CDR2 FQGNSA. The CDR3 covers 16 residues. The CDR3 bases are TGTGCCAGCAGCTTAGCCGGGGAGAGCTCTGGAAACACCATATATTTT. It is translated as CASSLAGESSGNTIYF.

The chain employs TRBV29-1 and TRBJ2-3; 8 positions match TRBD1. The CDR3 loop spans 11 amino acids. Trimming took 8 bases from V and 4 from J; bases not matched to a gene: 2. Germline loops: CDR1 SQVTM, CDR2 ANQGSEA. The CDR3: CSIQGADTQYF. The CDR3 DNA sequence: TGCAGCATACAGGGGGCAGATACGCAGTATTTT.

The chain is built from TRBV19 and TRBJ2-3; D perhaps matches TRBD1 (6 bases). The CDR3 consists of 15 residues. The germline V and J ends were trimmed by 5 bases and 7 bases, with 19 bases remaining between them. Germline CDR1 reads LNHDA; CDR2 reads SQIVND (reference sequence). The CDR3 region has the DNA TGTGCCAGTAGTGTGGACAGTTCTCCAGGGTATACGCAGTATTTT. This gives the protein CASSVDSSPGYTQYF.

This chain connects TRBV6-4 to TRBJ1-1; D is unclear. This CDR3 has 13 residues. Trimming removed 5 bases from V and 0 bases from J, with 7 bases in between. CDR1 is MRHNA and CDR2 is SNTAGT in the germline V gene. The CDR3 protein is CASSPNLNTEAFF. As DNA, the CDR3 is TGTGCCAGCAGTCCGAACTTGAACACTGAAGCTTTCTTT.

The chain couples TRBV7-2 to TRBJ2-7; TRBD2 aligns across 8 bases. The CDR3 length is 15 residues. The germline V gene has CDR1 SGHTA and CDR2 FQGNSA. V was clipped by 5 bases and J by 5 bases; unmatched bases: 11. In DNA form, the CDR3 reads TGTGCCAGCAGCCCTCAGTCCGGGGGGGTCAACGAGCAGTACTTC. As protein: CASSPQSGGVNEQYF.

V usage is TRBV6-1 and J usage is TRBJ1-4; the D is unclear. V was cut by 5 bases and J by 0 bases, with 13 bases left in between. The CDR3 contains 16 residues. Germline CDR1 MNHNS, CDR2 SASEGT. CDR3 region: CASSYRQTSTNEKLFF. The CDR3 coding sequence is TGTGCCAGCAGTTACCGCCAGACCTCAACTAATGAAAAACTGTTTTTT.

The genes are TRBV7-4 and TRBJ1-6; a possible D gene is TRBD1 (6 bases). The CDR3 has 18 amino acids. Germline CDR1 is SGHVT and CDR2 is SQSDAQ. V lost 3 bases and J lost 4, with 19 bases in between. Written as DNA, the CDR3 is TGTGCCAGCAGCTTCGTCGTCACCCTTAGGGGGTATAATTCACCCCTCCACTTT. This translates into CASSFVVTLRGYNSPLHF.

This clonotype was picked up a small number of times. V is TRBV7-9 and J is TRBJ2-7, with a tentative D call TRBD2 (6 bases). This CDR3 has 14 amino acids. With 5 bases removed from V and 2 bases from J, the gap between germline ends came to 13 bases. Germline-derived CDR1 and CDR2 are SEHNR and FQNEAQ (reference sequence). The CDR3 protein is CASSPNGGTYEQYF. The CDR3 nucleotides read TGTGCCAGCAGCCCTAATGGGGGGACCTACGAGCAGTACTTC. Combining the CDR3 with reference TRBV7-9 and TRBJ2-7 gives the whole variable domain DTGVSQNPRHKITKRGQNVTFRCDPISEHNRLYWYRQTLGQGPEFLTYFQNEAQLEKSRLLSDRFSAERPKGSFSTLEIQRTEQGDSAMYLCASSPNGGTYEQYFGPGTRLTVT.

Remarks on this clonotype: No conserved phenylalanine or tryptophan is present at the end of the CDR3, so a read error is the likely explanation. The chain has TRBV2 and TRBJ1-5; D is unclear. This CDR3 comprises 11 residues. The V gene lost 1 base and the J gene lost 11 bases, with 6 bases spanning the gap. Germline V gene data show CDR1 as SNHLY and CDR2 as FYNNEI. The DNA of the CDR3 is TGTGCCAGCAGTGAAGGAATTTCCCAGCATTTG. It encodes CASSEGISQHL.

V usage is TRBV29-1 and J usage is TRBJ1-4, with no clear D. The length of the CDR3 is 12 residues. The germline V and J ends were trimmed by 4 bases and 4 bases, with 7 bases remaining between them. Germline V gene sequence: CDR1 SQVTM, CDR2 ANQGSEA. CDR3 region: CSVGHHNEKLFF. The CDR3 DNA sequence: TGCAGCGTTGGACATCATAATGAAAAACTGTTTTTT.

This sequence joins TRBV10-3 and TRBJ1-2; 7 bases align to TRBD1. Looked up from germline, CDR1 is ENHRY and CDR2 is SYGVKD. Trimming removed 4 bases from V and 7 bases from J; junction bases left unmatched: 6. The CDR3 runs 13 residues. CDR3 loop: CAISGDSKAGYTF. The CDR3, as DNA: TGTGCCATCAGTGGGGACAGTAAGGCTGGCTACACCTTC.